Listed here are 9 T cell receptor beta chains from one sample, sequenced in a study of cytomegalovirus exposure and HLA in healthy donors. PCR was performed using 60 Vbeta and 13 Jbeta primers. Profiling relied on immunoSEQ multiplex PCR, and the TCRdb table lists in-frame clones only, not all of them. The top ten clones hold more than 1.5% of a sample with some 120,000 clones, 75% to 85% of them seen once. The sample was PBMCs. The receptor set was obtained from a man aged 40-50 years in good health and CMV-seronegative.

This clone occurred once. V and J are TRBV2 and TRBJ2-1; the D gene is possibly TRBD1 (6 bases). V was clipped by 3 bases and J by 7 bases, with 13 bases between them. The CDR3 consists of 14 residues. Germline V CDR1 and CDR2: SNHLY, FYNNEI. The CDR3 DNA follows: TGTGCCAGCAGTGACTATACAGGGTGGAATGAGCAGTTCTTC. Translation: CASSDYTGWNEQFF.

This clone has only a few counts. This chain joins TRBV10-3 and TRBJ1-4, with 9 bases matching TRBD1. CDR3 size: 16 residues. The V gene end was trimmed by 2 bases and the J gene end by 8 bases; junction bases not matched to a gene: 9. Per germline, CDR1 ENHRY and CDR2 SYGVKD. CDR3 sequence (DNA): TGTGCCATCAGTGAGGGACCGGGACAGGGAAAAGAAAAACTGTTTTTT. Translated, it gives CAISEGPGQGKEKLFF.

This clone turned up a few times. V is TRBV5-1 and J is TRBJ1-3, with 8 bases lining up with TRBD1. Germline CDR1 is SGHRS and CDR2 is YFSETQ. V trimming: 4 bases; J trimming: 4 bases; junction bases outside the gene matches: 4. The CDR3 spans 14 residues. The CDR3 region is CASSLDREGNTIYF. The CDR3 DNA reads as TGCGCCAGCAGCCTGGACAGGGAAGGAAACACCATATATTTT.

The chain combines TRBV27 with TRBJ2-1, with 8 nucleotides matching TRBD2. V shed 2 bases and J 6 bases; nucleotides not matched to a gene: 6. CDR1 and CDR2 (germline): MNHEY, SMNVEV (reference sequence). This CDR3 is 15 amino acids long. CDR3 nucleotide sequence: TGTGCCAGCAGTTTACAACTAGCGGAACTCAATGAGCAGTTCTTC. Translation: CASSLQLAELNEQFF.

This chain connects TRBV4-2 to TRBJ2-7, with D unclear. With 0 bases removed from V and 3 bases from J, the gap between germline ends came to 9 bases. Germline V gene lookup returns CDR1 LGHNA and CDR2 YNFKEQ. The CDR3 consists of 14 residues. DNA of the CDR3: TGTGCCAGCAGCCAAGACGTCCGTAGCTACGAGCAGTACTTC. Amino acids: CASSQDVRSYEQYF.

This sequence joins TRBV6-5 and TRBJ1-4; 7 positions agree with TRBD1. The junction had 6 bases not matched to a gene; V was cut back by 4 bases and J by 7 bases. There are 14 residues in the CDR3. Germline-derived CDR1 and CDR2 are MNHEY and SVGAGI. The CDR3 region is CASSSTGSSEKLFF. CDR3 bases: TGTGCCAGCAGTTCGACAGGGAGCAGTGAAAAACTGTTTTTT.

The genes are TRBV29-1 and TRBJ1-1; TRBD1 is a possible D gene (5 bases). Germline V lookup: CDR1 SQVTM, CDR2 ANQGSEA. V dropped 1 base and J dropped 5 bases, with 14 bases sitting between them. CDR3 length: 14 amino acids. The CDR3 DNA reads TGCAGCGTTGAAGGCGGGGGGGAAAGGACTGAAGCTTTCTTT. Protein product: CSVEGGGERTEAFF. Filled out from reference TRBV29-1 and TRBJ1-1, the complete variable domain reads SAVISQKPSRDICQRGTSLTIQCQVDSQVTMMFWYRQQPGQSLTLIATANQGSEATYESGFVIDKFPISRPNLTFSTLTVSNMSPEDSSIYLCSVEGGGERTEAFFGQGTRLTVV.

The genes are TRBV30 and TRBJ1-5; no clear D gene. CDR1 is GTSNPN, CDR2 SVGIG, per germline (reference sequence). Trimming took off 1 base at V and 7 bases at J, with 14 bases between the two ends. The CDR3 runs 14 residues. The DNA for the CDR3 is TGTGCCTGGAGTGAATCGACGCCGAGGCAGCCCCAGCATTTT. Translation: CAWSESTPRQPQHF.

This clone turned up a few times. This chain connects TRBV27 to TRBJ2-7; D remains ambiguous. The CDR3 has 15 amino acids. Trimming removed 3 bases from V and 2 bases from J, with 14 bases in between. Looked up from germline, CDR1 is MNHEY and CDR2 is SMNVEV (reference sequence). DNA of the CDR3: TGTGCCAGCAGTTTTGGTAGCCTTGAGCCCTACGAGCAGTACTTC. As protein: CASSFGSLEPYEQYF.